The following is a T cell receptor beta chain sequence with its context. The target antigen is unknown. A roughly 120-subject validation cohort, separate from the roughly 680-subject first cohort, supplied the donors. TCRdb's table, derived via immunoSEQ multiplex PCR, lists solely in-frame clones and lacks some. The table includes 110,000 to 150,000 clones, 84% detected once. Looked up from germline, CDR1 is MNHNS and CDR2 is SASEGT. V lost 0 bases, J lost 4 bases, and 15 bases lay in between. The CDR3 runs to 16 residues. The sample belongs to a study of cytomegalovirus exposure and HLA in healthy donors. Notes on the study in general: Investigators reported 150 to 200 TCR beta chains as tied to cytomegalovirus. Reported results showed that the classifier diagnosed cytomegalovirus status with high specificity and sensitivity.

The sequenced sample was PBMCs. The receptor's source is a woman aged 25-40 years in good health and CMV-seronegative. The genes are TRBV6-1 and TRBJ1-2; the D is unclear. The CDR3 DNA reads as TGTGCCAGCAGTGAAGCGGGCCATTCTACGTTCTATGGCTACACCTTC. This translates into CASSEAGHSTFYGYTF.